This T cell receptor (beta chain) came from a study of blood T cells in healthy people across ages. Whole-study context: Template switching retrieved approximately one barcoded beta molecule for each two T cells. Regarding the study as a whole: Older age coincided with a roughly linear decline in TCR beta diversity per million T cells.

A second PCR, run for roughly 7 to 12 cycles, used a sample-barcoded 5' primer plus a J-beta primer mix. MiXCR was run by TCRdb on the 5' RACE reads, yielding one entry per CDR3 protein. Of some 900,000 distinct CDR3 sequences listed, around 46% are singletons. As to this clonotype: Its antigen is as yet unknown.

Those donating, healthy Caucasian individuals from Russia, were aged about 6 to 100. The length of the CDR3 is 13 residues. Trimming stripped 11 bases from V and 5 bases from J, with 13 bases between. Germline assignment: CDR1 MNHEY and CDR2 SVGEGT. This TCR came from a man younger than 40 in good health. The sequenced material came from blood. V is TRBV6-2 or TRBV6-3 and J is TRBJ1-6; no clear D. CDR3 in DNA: TGTGCCGGACGAGGCTTAGATAATTCACCCCTCCACTTT. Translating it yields CAGRGLDNSPLHF.